This T cell receptor (beta chain) was found in a study of T cell responses to AZD1222 COVID-19 vaccine. Libraries were prepared by immunoSEQ multiplex PCR; TCRdb keeps only in-frame clonotypes and omits some of them. The sample records roughly 100,000 clones, around 90% being singletons. V was cut by 4 bases and J by 2 bases, with 7 bases left in between. The V gene's germline CDR1 is SQVTM and CDR2 ANQGSEA. This CDR3 contains 12 residues. This specimen consisted of peripheral blood, obtained on day 0 of AZD1222 vaccination. This sequence originates from an adult in good health. The genes are TRBV29-1 and TRBJ2-3; tentative D call: TRBD2 (6 bases). The CDR3 DNA reads as TGCAGCGTTGGGGACTTCACAGATACGCAGTATTTT. It encodes CSVGDFTDTQYF.